Described below is a single TCR beta chain sequence and its context. No antigen is known for it. This CDR3 region has 11 residues. Looked up from germline, CDR1 is MNHEY and CDR2 is SMNVEV (reference sequence). The sample comes from a study of CXCR3-negative and CXCR3-positive naive CD8 T cells. Study overall: TRB reads totalled about 140 million, about 1.5 +/- 0.3 million per library. General study results and limits: The TRB CDR3s that CXCR3-positive naive cells carried were more hydrophobic than those of CXCR3-negative naive cells.

Naive CD8+ T lymphocytes were specified as CD45RO-CCR7+CD27+CD95-. The authors made the TRB cDNA libraries by 5' RACE using UMI labels. TCRdb re-called the 5' RACE reads, yielding one record per CDR3 amino acid sequence without DNA. The sample totals 150,000 or so distinct CDR3 sequences. This receptor was identified in a human donor in good health. Some clones in this sample may be carry-over from other donors' samples. V and J are TRBV27 and TRBJ1-1. Sequenced sample: naive CXCR3- CD8+ T cells from blood. Documented subset: CD45RO-CCR7+CD27+CD95- naive CD8+ T cells lacking CXCR3 (TNR3-). The CDR3 loop is CASSFGGVAFF.